This TCR beta chain comes out of a study of T cell responses to AZD1222 COVID-19 vaccine. Study-wide findings and caveats: Two AZD1222 administrations were followed by greater Spike-specific TCR breadth and depth.

V dropped 4 bases and J dropped 5 bases, with 6 bases sitting between them. Germline V gene lookup returns CDR1 MNHEY and CDR2 SVGAGI. The CDR3 has 12 residues. Repertoires were generated with immunoSEQ multiplex PCR, while TCRdb's copy carries only in-frame clones and drops some. The data contain more than 150,000 clones, 75% to 95% of them singletons. With regard to this clone: The antigen remains unidentified.

The sequencing here drew on peripheral blood, taken on day 0 of AZD1222 vaccination. The rearrangement joins TRBV6-5 to TRBJ1-5; D remains unclear. This sequence originates from an adult in good health. This CDR3 is CASSSQDQPQHF. The CDR3 coding sequence is TGTGCCAGCAGTTCCCAGGATCAGCCCCAGCATTTT.